Listed below are T cell receptor beta chains from one sample, sequenced in a study of blood T cells in healthy people across ages. TCRdb analysed the 5' RACE reads with MiXCR anew, one entry per CDR3 protein. The profile shows roughly 800,000 distinct CDR3 sequences, around 25% of them singletons. The sample was also linked to a second study, of T cells of mothers and their children.

What was sequenced was blood. These TCRs come from a boy aged 5-17 years in good health. Both conserved end residues are part of each CDR3. Each record gives: clone size, J gene, D gene, V gene, CDR3 protein, CDR3 DNA. A D gene is named only where the DNA matches it firmly. Only some rows state a clone size, as once, few, many or a class for expanded clones.

>many|TRBJ2-7|-|TRBV10-3
CAIGHGQAYEQYF
TGTGCCATCGGTCATGGGCAGGCCTACGAGCAGTACTTC
>-|TRBJ1-1|TRBD1|TRBV3-1
CASSPRDRGKSEAFF
TGTGCCAGCAGCCCTAGGGACAGGGGAAAGTCTGAAGCTTTCTTT
>once|TRBJ1-2|TRBD1|TRBV20-1
CSAQGGQGIRYTF
TGCAGTGCCCAAGGCGGACAGGGGATACGCTACACCTTC
>-|TRBJ2-7|TRBD2|TRBV6-5
CASSRGLAGGYEQYF
TGTGCCAGCAGTCGGGGACTAGCGGGAGGGTACGAGCAGTACTTC
>-|TRBJ1-4|-|TRBV6-6
CASTRGREKLFF
TGTGCCAGTACCCGAGGGCGTGAAAAACTGTTTTTT
>few|TRBJ1-6|TRBD1|TRBV10-3
CAIRPENTGGDSPLHF
TGTGCCATCAGACCGGAAAACACAGGGGGCGATTCACCCCTCCACTTT
>few|TRBJ2-1|-|TRBV7-2
CASSFRMSNEQFF
TGTGCCAGCAGCTTCAGGATGTCCAATGAGCAGTTCTTC
>few|TRBJ2-5|TRBD1|TRBV4-3
CASSQGDRGREQYF
TGCGCCAGCAGCCAGGGGGACAGGGGGCGAGAGCAGTACTTC
>-|TRBJ2-7|TRBD1|TRBV29-1
CSVKPGQGGEQYF
TGCAGCGTTAAACCGGGACAGGGGGGCGAGCAGTACTTC
>-|TRBJ2-5|-|TRBV6-2/TRBV6-3
CASGPGLLYYEQYF
TGTGCCAGCGGACCGGGCCTTCTCTACTACGAGCAGTACTTT
>-|TRBJ2-5|TRBD1|TRBV28
CAVEGGLSETQYF
TGTGCCGTGGAAGGGGGCTTAAGTGAGACCCAGTACTTC
>-|TRBJ2-3|TRBD1|TRBV7-7
CASSVQGARTDTQYF
TGTGCTAGCAGTGTACAGGGGGCACGGACAGATACGCAGTATTTT
>-|TRBJ2-5|-|TRBV19
CACSNPGRSQGEQYF
TGTGCCTGCAGTAACCCCGGGCGGTCCCAGGGAGAGCAGTACTTC
>-|TRBJ2-3|-|TRBV29-1
CSVLSTTQYF
TGCAGCGTCCTCTCAACTACGCAGTATTTT
>few|TRBJ2-5|-|TRBV7-2
CASSYYREWRETQYF
TGTGCCAGCAGCTACTACAGGGAATGGAGAGAGACCCAGTACTTC
>-|TRBJ2-5|-|TRBV28
CASSTNAGASPQETQYF
TGTGCCAGCAGCACAAACGCCGGTGCCAGCCCTCAAGAGACCCAGTACTTC
>-|TRBJ2-1|TRBD2|TRBV29-1
CSVYGGTTNEQFF
TGCAGCGTCTACGGCGGGACTACCAATGAGCAGTTCTTC
>-|TRBJ1-1|TRBD1|TRBV28
CASLRRDRNTEAFF
TGTGCCAGCCTGCGTCGGGACAGAAACACTGAAGCTTTCTTT
>-|TRBJ2-5|-|TRBV5-4
CASSLDQGSKFF
TGTGCCAGCAGTTTGGACCAGGGGAGCAAGTTCTTC
>-|TRBJ2-7|-|TRBV29-1
CSVLTPNSSYEQYF
TGCAGCGTCTTGACTCCAAACTCCTCCTACGAGCAGTACTTC
>few|TRBJ2-1|TRBD2|TRBV6-2/TRBV6-3
CAGGENNEQFF
TGTGCTGGGGGGGAAAACAATGAGCAGTTCTTC
>-|TRBJ2-1|TRBD2|TRBV27
CASSLTSGRGHEQFF
TGTGCCAGCAGTTTGACTAGCGGGAGGGGACATGAGCAGTTCTTC
>-|TRBJ2-5|TRBD2|TRBV14
CASSLLALQETQYF
TGTGCCAGCAGCCTACTAGCGCTCCAAGAGACCCAGTACTTC
>-|TRBJ2-7|-|TRBV28
CASSFNAGYEQYF
TGTGCCAGCAGTTTTAACGCCGGTTACGAGCAGTACTTC
>-|TRBJ2-1|TRBD2|TRBV7-3
CASSLGEGINEQFF
TGTGCCAGCAGCCTGGGGGAGGGCATCAATGAGCAGTTCTTC
>few|TRBJ2-1|TRBD1|TRBV12-3/TRBV12-4
CASSLETGGRNEQLF
TGTGCCAGCAGTTTAGAGACAGGGGGCAGGAATGAGCAGCTCTTC
>few|TRBJ2-2|-|TRBV27
CASSGPSGELFF
TGTGCCAGCAGTGGACCCTCCGGGGAGCTGTTTTTT
>-|TRBJ2-1|-|TRBV5-6
CASTSGPNEQFF
TGTGCCAGCACCTCCGGTCCCAATGAGCAGTTCTTC
>few|TRBJ2-7|-|TRBV6-2/TRBV6-3
CASSNPLGGNPYEQYF
TGTGCCAGCAGTAATCCCTTGGGCGGCAACCCCTACGAGCAGTACTTC
>few|TRBJ2-3|TRBD2|TRBV27
CASSLKRGLTDTQYF
TGTGCCAGCAGTTTAAAGCGGGGCCTCACAGATACGCAGTATTTT
>few|TRBJ2-5|-|TRBV6-6
CASSPLSPLGETQYF
TGTGCCAGCAGTCCCCTGTCCCCCCTAGGAGAGACCCAGTACTTC
>-|TRBJ1-3|-|TRBV3-1
CASSQAWSRTGNTIYF
TGTGCCAGCAGCCAAGCATGGAGCAGGACTGGAAACACCATATATTTT
>many|TRBJ2-5|-|TRBV5-5
CASSWVAPDQETQYF
TGTGCCAGCAGCTGGGTAGCGCCCGACCAAGAGACCCAGTACTTC
>few|TRBJ2-3|-|TRBV4-1
CASSRGSSTDTQYF
TGCGCCAGCAGCCGTGGGTCTAGCACAGATACGCAGTATTTT
>few|TRBJ1-5|TRBD1|TRBV7-6
CASSLLQGAFQPQHF
TGTGCCAGCAGCTTATTACAGGGGGCATTTCAGCCCCAGCATTTT
>-|TRBJ2-5|-|TRBV7-8
CASSLDGQLFHEQHF
TGTGCCAGCAGCTTAGATGGACAGTTATTCCACGAGCAGCACTTC